These 21 T cell receptor beta chains were sequenced from one sample in a study of T cell repertoires in cytomegalovirus infection. The antigens these receptors bind are not known. A single record per CDR3 protein comes from TCRdb applying MiXCR to the reads. The sample has about 830,000 distinct CDR3 sequences, about 30% seen once. The sequenced sample was cultured CD8+ T cells from PBMCs, obtained from culture after CMV antigen stimulation. Receptors originate from a human donor in good health (CMV status not recorded). Some clones in this sample may be carry-over from other donors' samples.

The chain couples TRBV2 to TRBJ2-5, with D maybe TRBD1 (6 bases). CDR3 length equals 13 residues. Germline V CDR1 and CDR2: SNHLY, FYNNEI. The V end lost 8 bases, the J end lost 0 bases, and 10 bases lay between the germline ends. The DNA of the CDR3 is TGTGCCAGCTTATCAGGGGACCAAGAGACCCAGTACTTC. Protein sequence: CASLSGDQETQYF.

The gene calls are TRBV7-8 and TRBJ1-1; D unresolved. This CDR3 comprises 14 residues. CDR1 is SGHVS and CDR2 is FQNEAQ in the germline V gene. Trimming stripped 5 bases from V and 4 bases from J, with 14 bases between. The CDR3 DNA follows: TGTGCCAGCAGCATCGGCCTCATGGGCACTGAAGCTTTCTTT. Residues: CASSIGLMGTEAFF.

This sequence joins TRBV20-1 and TRBJ1-1; 7 bases fit TRBD1. Looked up from germline, CDR1 is DFQATT and CDR2 is SNEGSKA (reference sequence). The CDR3 spans 15 residues. Trimming took 1 base from V and 1 from J; bases not matched to a gene: 6. The CDR3, as DNA: TGCAGTGCTAGAGTTCGGGACAGCTGGAACACTGAAGCTTTCTTT. Encoded protein: CSARVRDSWNTEAFF.

V gene TRBV6-2 or TRBV6-3 combines with J gene TRBJ1-6; TRBD1 might be the D (5 bases). CDR3 size: 16 residues. V lost 5 bases to trimming and J lost 2 bases, with 13 bases between them. Germline CDR1 reads MNHEY; CDR2 reads SVGEGT. The CDR3 is CASSPDRWTYNSPLHF. CDR3 coding DNA: TGTGCCAGCAGTCCAGACAGATGGACCTATAATTCACCCCTCCACTTT.

The chain links TRBV7-6 to TRBJ1-4, with D maybe TRBD1 (5 bases). The CDR3 length is 14 residues. Trimming cost V 2 bases and J 5 bases, with 9 bases left between them. CDR1 SGHVS and CDR2 FNYEAQ come from the germline V gene. The DNA of the CDR3 is TGTGCCAGCAGCTTAAGGGGAGCCAATGAAAAACTGTTTTTT. Its protein product is CASSLRGANEKLFF.

This clonotype has only a few counts. The chain recombines TRBV11-3 with TRBJ2-1; 8 positions agree with TRBD1. Germline trimming cut 3 bases from V and 8 bases from J; bases unmatched to any gene: 9. Looked up from germline, CDR1 is SGHNT and CDR2 is YENEEA. The CDR3 runs to 15 residues. The CDR3 here is CASSFLTGGLHEQFF. DNA for the CDR3: TGTGCCAGCAGCTTCCTTACAGGGGGGCTGCATGAGCAGTTCTTC.

This clonotype came up many times. V and J are TRBV7-8 and TRBJ1-6; possible D gene TRBD1, 5 bases. The germline CDR1 and CDR2 sequences are SGHVS and FQNEAQ. The CDR3 extends over 15 amino acids. V lost 2 bases and J 5 bases, leaving 10 bases between the germline ends. CDR3 loop: CASSLRGFHNSPLHF. CDR3 nucleotides: TGTGCCAGCAGCTTACGGGGGTTTCATAATTCACCCCTCCACTTT.

The chain joins TRBV7-6 to TRBJ2-2, with D perhaps matching TRBD1 (5 bases). Per germline, CDR1 SGHVS and CDR2 FNYEAQ. The CDR3 runs to 14 residues. The ends were cut back, 8 bases at V and 1 base at J, with 11 bases in the middle. CDR3 nucleotides: TGTGCCAGCTTGGGGCAGCTGAACACCGGGGAGCTGTTTTTT. Translated, it gives CASLGQLNTGELFF.

The chain is built from TRBV11-1 and TRBJ1-2; D gene unclear. This CDR3 spans 15 amino acids. Germline V lookup: CDR1 SGHAT, CDR2 FQDESV (reference sequence). With 1 base removed from V and 8 bases from J, the gap between germline ends came to 17 bases. The CDR3 DNA follows: TGTGCCAGCAGCTTAGGACGAAAGGTAGTAAACGGCTACACCTTC. This gives the protein CASSLGRKVVNGYTF.

The chain links TRBV4-3 to TRBJ1-6, with a possible D match to TRBD1 (5 bases). From germline, CDR1 is LGHNA and CDR2 YSLEER. The CDR3 contains 16 residues. The V end lost 0 bases, the J end lost 7 bases, and 13 bases lay between the germline ends. The CDR3 region has the DNA TGCGCCAGCAGCCAAGATCGGGCAGGGTGGAATTCACCCCTCCACTTT. Its translation: CASSQDRAGWNSPLHF.

In its sample, this clonotype was seen many times. The rearrangement links TRBV12-3 or TRBV12-4 to TRBJ1-1; a weak D match, TRBD1 (6 bases). This CDR3 has 13 residues. Trimming pared 5 bases from V and 1 base from J, leaving 8 bases between. The CDR3 reads CASSGQKNTEAFF. The CDR3 region has the DNA TGTGCCAGCAGTGGACAGAAGAACACTGAAGCTTTCTTT.

This clonotype was counted ten times or more. The rearrangement links TRBV7-6 to TRBJ1-5; D not certain. Between the trimmed V and J ends, which lost 6 bases and 11 bases, there was a span of 5 bases. The germline V gene has CDR1 SGHVS and CDR2 FNYEAQ. The CDR3 is 9 residues long. The CDR3 spells CASRGAQHF. CDR3 nucleotide sequence: TGTGCCAGCAGGGGAGCCCAGCATTTT.

This clonotype was recorded a few times. The V gene is TRBV7-9, the J gene TRBJ2-1; D possibly corresponds to TRBD1 (6 bases). This CDR3 spans 12 amino acids. V dropped 6 bases and J dropped 7 bases, with 10 bases sitting between them. Germline V lookup: CDR1 SEHNR, CDR2 FQNEAQ (reference sequence). The CDR3 sequence is CASSRRGNEQFF. CDR3 coding DNA: TGTGCCAGCAGTCGCAGGGGTAATGAGCAGTTCTTC.

This clonotype was found many times. The V and J genes are TRBV12-3 or TRBV12-4 and TRBJ2-4; a possible D gene is TRBD2 (5 bases). V lost 1 base and J lost 8, with 9 bases in between. The CDR3 has 13 amino acids. For the CDR3, the DNA is TGTGCCAGCAGTTTAGGGGCCGGGGACATTCAGTACTTC. Amino acid sequence: CASSLGAGDIQYF.

A word on this clonotype: A much larger clone is a single base away; this may be a read error. The rearrangement joins TRBV7-2 to TRBJ2-1; 10 bases align to TRBD2. The CDR3 sequence is 17 residues long. From germline, CDR1 is SGHTA and CDR2 FQGNSA. The CDR3 bases are TGTCCCAGCAGCTTAGAGGTAGCGGGGGGTACCTACAATGAGCAGTTCTTC. It translates to CPSSLEVAGGTYNEQFF.

This clonotype was found a few times. The chain employs TRBV6-5 and TRBJ2-7; 7 bases align to TRBD2. This CDR3 is 13 amino acids long. Trimming removed 2 bases from V and 7 bases from J; junction bases left unmatched: 5. Germline loops: CDR1 MNHEY, CDR2 SVGAGI. The CDR3 bases are TGTGCCAGCAGTTACGGACTAGGACGGGAGCAGTACGTC. Residues: CASSYGLGREQYV.

The sample holds a few counts of this clonotype. V gene TRBV19 combines with J gene TRBJ2-1, with TRBD1 matching over 10 bases. Germline V gives CDR1 LNHDA, CDR2 SQIVND (reference sequence). The CDR3 has 14 residues. The ends lost 5 bases at V and 6 bases at J; junction bases unmatched: 4. The CDR3 DNA is TGTGCCAGTAGTTTTAGGACAGGGGGCAATGAGCAGTTCTTC. This codes for CASSFRTGGNEQFF.

This clonotype was detected a few times. This chain connects TRBV5-4 to TRBJ1-5; a weak D match, TRBD1 (5 bases). The V end lost 5 bases, the J end lost 5 bases, and 23 bases lay between the germline ends. CDR1 SGHNT and CDR2 YYREEE come from the germline V gene (reference sequence). The CDR3 runs to 17 residues. The DNA for the CDR3 is TGTGCCAGCAGGCCCCGTACAATCTATACGACAGATCAGCCCCAGCATTTT. As protein: CASRPRTIYTTDQPQHF.

The chain links TRBV29-1 to TRBJ1-5, with TRBD1 matching 7 bases. The CDR3 extends over 13 amino acids. Trimming removed 0 bases from V and 7 bases from J; junction bases left unmatched: 3. The germline V gene has CDR1 SQVTM and CDR2 ANQGSEA. CDR3 residues: CSVEEGGGQPQHF. CDR3 in DNA: TGCAGCGTTGAAGAGGGAGGGGGCCAGCCCCAGCATTTT.

The CDR3 DNA follows: TGTGCCAGCAGTTTTTCCTGGATCGGCTACACCTTC. It translates to CASSFSWIGYTF. The chain joins TRBV12-3 or TRBV12-4 to TRBJ1-2; D is undetermined. CDR3 size: 12 residues. Deletions cut 3 bases from V and 8 bases from J, with 10 bases between.

V and J are TRBV12-3 or TRBV12-4 and TRBJ1-5; 7 bases align to TRBD1. V trimming: 6 bases; J trimming: 3 bases; junction bases outside the gene matches: 11. The CDR3 is made up of 16 amino acids. Written as DNA, the CDR3 is TGTGCCAGCAGCCAACGGGGGACAGCGTTCAATCAGCCCCAGCATTTT. Translation gives CASSQRGTAFNQPQHF.